Shown below are 2 T cell receptor beta chains from a single sample sequenced in a study of cytomegalovirus exposure and HLA in healthy donors (dated by TCRdb to between 2016 and 2019). Library generation was performed with the immunoSEQ multiplex PCR assay. For the multiplex PCR, a mixture combining 60 forward primers for TCR Vbeta segments and 13 reverse primers for TCR Jbeta segments was used. This immuneACCESS table, as held by TCRdb, lists in-frame sequences with V and J called but not all clones. Of the missing ones, under half trace to an unresolved V gene in checked studies; the others have no known cause. The sample has 200,000 to 250,000 clones on record, approximately 81% of them singletons. 1% to 1.5% of the sample comes from the top ten. Sequencing was performed on PBMCs. The receptors were sampled from a human donor in good health.

This clone was seen a single time. The conserved phenylalanine or tryptophan normally closing the CDR3 is absent here, so this likely arose from a read error. The rearrangement links TRBV6-5 to TRBJ1-1; no clear D. Trimming stripped 3 bases from V and 1 base from J, with 9 bases between. The germline gives CDR1 MNHEY, CDR2 SVGAGI. The CDR3 has 14 residues. The CDR3: CASSYGNRNTEAFL. The CDR3 DNA follows: TGTGCCAGCAGTTATGGAAACAGGAACACTGAAGCTTTCCTT.

The chain couples TRBV5-1 to TRBJ2-1, with TRBD2 identical over 9 bases. This CDR3 region has 17 residues. Germline CDR1 reads SGHRS; CDR2 reads YFSETQ. Unmatched junction bases numbered 13, after V lost 4 bases and J lost 5 bases. CDR3 bases: TGCGCCAGCAGCCCCGCCAGGGCGGGAGGGTACCACAATGAGCAGTTCTTC. Its protein is CASSPARAGGYHNEQFF.